The clone carrying this T cell receptor beta chain appeared once. This sample is drawn from a study of blood T cell repertoires in COVID-19. Turning to the study itself: The analysed material was cDNA or gDNA that came from T cells, B-cell-depleted T cells, or PBMCs.

With V trimmed by 4 bases and J by 5 bases, 11 bases remained unmatched. CDR3 length equals 17 residues. Germline loops: CDR1 LGHNA, CDR2 YSLEER. Authors' data handling: Reference gene primer amplification in the assay estimated nucleated cell counts. The method was immunoSEQ multiplex PCR; TCRdb's version includes in-frame clones alone and lacks a portion of them. V, J and clone size derive from that table, while D and trimming were established from the DNA sequence. Of a few hundred thousand clones listed, around nine tenths are singletons. The receptor was derived from a man between 18 and 29 years old with active or convalescent COVID-19. The chain is built from TRBV4-3 and TRBJ2-2; TRBD1 matches 9 bases. The sequenced sample consisted of peripheral blood. Written as DNA, the CDR3 is TGCGCCAGCAGCCCCTACCCCGGGACAGGGAATACCGGGGAGCTGTTTTTT. Translated: CASSPYPGTGNTGELFF.